The T cell receptor beta chain described here comes from a study (dated by TCRdb to about 2015). Study-wide context: Whether tumor-infiltrating Tregs in breast cancer are recruited from blood Tregs or converted in situ from other CD4+ T cell subsets was tested. Study-wide conclusions, independent of this receptor: In terms of TCR gene usage, tumor memory CD4+ T cells clustered together with blood and lymph node memory CD4+ cells, as well as with lymph node naive CD4+ cells. Tumor-infiltrating Treg TCR alpha and beta sequences overlapped most with tumor naive CD4+ T cells, then with blood naive CD4+ T cells. Validation in the larger cohort was restricted to a single TCR beta V-J rearrangement rather than whole repertoires.

Cells that were CD4+CD25+CD127-/low were isolated as Tregs. Tregs, naive and memory CD4+ T cells from tumor, blood and ipsilateral draining lymph nodes of 4 or 5 breast cancer patients underwent full-length TCR alpha and beta sequencing. Tumor tissue and lymph nodes obtained by ipsilateral axillary dissection were perfused with PBS, cut into small pieces and digested using collagenase I and hyaluronidase. Sorted cell populations were confirmed by FACS to exceed 90% purity. Turning to this clonotype: The antigen this receptor binds is unknown. Base qualities are not recorded, but no much larger clone differs from it by a single base.

Amplification of full-length TCR variable regions was done by 5' RACE PCR using constant-region reverse primers, and this step was followed by semi-nested PCR with Nested Universal Primer A. The ReliaPrep RNA Cell Miniprep System was used to extract total RNA, which was then reverse transcribed into 5'RACE-ready cDNA with the SMARTer RACE 5'/3' Kit. Multiplex adaptors were used to barcode full-length TCR alpha and beta libraries, and the barcoded libraries were sequenced on an Illumina MiSeq. As for how the authors treated the data: For each of nine subset-tissue groups, sequencing data from the five patients were pooled, and the groups were compared by unsupervised clustering of TCR gene usage. The Morisita-Horn index was used to calculate repertoire similarity, with shared sequences weighted by how much each contributed to each repertoire. The public reads were quality trimmed at Q25 with fastp and then assembled into clones with MiXCR by TCRdb, keeping productive beta chains. Each CDR3 protein gets just one entry, which takes the most common genes and DNA from the rows behind it. The V and J calls reflect TCRdb's pipeline rather than the authors' work. The sample yields approximately 60,000 distinct CDR3 sequences; less than 30% were counted once. The ten top clones hold roughly 2.3% of the sample.

CDR1 and CDR2 (MNHEY, SVGAGI) derive from the germline V gene. From the cysteine up to the phenylalanine, the CDR3 has a length of 13 residues. The only DNA kept is the CDR3, 39 bases in frame from the first base. V is shortened by 8 bases, J by 4 bases, and the region joining them spans 13 bases. The TCR originated in a female donor with breast cancer. The chain couples TRBV6-5 to TRBJ2-3; no D segment can be confidently identified. Sequenced sample: tumor-infiltrating Tregs sorted from the breast tumor. The CDR3 has the sequence CASPWGNPDTQYF. The base sequence is TGTGCCAGCCCCTGGGGAAACCCAGATACGCAGTATTTT.